This is a list of T cell receptor beta chains from one sample in a study of blood T cell repertoires in COVID-19. Using immunoSEQ multiplex PCR, the repertoire was profiled, and TCRdb retains in-frame clones only, with some absent. This table has 200,000 or so clones, around 88% appearing once. The sample taken for sequencing was PBMCs or T cells enriched from blood (not recorded which). The receptors here all came from a middle-aged woman with acute COVID-19. CDR3s include the opening cysteine and the closing phenylalanine or tryptophan. The D gene is left open where the match is weak. A row's size may be missing; if present it is once, few, many or a size class.

J gene: TRBJ2-1
D gene: TRBD2
clone size: -
V gene: TRBV2
CDR3 DNA: TGTGCCAGCAGCCTGGGACTAGCGGGGGCCAGCTCCTACAATGAGCAGTTCTTC
CDR3 protein: CASSLGLAGASSYNEQFF

J gene: TRBJ1-4
D gene: -
clone size: -
V gene: TRBV20-1
CDR3 DNA: TGCAGTGCCAGTATAGGGGCAGGGACTAATGAAAAACTGTTTTTT
CDR3 protein: CSASIGAGTNEKLFF

J gene: TRBJ2-5
D gene: -
clone size: -
V gene: TRBV7-8
CDR3 DNA: TGTGCCAGCAGCTTCGCCATAAGGGAGACTAGGAGAGGAGAGACCCAGTACTTC
CDR3 protein: CASSFAIRETRRGETQYF

J gene: TRBJ1-2
D gene: TRBD1
clone size: -
V gene: TRBV5-6
CDR3 DNA: TGTGCCAGCAGCTTGGGGGACAGGGCACGATATGGCTACACCTTC
CDR3 protein: CASSLGDRARYGYTF

J gene: TRBJ2-7
D gene: -
clone size: -
V gene: TRBV5-4
CDR3 DNA: TGTGCCAGCAGCCTAATCGGTACCTACGAGCAGTACTTC
CDR3 protein: CASSLIGTYEQYF

J gene: TRBJ2-5
D gene: TRBD2
clone size: once
V gene: TRBV6-5
CDR3 DNA: TGTGCCAGCAGCTCCGGACTAGCTGGGGAGACCCAGTACTTC
CDR3 protein: CASSSGLAGETQYF

J gene: TRBJ2-3
D gene: TRBD2
clone size: -
V gene: TRBV24-1
CDR3 DNA: TGTGCCACCAGTGGGGGTCGCGGGAGGGGTACAGATACGCAGTATTTT
CDR3 protein: CATSGGRGRGTDTQYF

J gene: TRBJ2-6
D gene: -
clone size: -
V gene: TRBV9
CDR3 DNA: TGTGCCAGCAGCGCGGGAGACAGGGCTGGGGCCAACGTCCTGACTTTC
CDR3 protein: CASSAGDRAGANVLTF

J gene: TRBJ1-2
D gene: -
clone size: -
V gene: TRBV30
CDR3 DNA: TGTGCCTGGAGTGTATTCGGGGAGAGGGACACCTTC
CDR3 protein: CAWSVFGERDTF

J gene: TRBJ2-5
D gene: TRBD1
clone size: -
V gene: TRBV18
CDR3 DNA: TGTGCCAGCTCACCACTCGACAGGGGCCTAGAGACCCAGTACTTC
CDR3 protein: CASSPLDRGLETQYF

J gene: TRBJ1-6
D gene: -
clone size: -
V gene: TRBV30
CDR3 DNA: TGTGCCTGGAGTGTGTTACAGGGCAGTTCACCCCTCCACTTT
CDR3 protein: CAWSVLQGSSPLHF

J gene: TRBJ2-5
D gene: TRBD2
clone size: -
V gene: TRBV10-3
CDR3 DNA: TGTGCCATCAGTGAGCGGGGGACTAGCGCTGAGACCCAGTACTTC
CDR3 protein: CAISERGTSAETQYF

J gene: TRBJ2-6
D gene: TRBD2
clone size: -
V gene: TRBV5-1
CDR3 DNA: TGCGCCAGCAGCCTCGGGGGGTCCCTGACTGGGGCCAACGTCCTGACTTTC
CDR3 protein: CASSLGGSLTGANVLTF

J gene: TRBJ2-1
D gene: -
clone size: -
V gene: TRBV11-2
CDR3 DNA: TGTGCCAGCAGCTTACAGGCTAGCTTAGATGAGCAGTTCTTC
CDR3 protein: CASSLQASLDEQFF

J gene: TRBJ2-2
D gene: -
clone size: once
V gene: TRBV5-1
CDR3 DNA: TGCGCCAGCAGCTTGGACCCGGGGAACACCGGGGAGCTGTTTTTT
CDR3 protein: CASSLDPGNTGELFF

J gene: TRBJ2-1
D gene: -
clone size: -
V gene: TRBV11-2
CDR3 DNA: TGTGCCAGCACAGGAGGTGGCGAGCAGTTCTTC
CDR3 protein: CASTGGGEQFF

J gene: TRBJ1-2
D gene: -
clone size: -
V gene: TRBV10-3
CDR3 DNA: TGTGCCATAGGGAATCAGGGAGGCCATGGCTACACCTTC
CDR3 protein: CAIGNQGGHGYTF

J gene: TRBJ2-7
D gene: -
clone size: -
V gene: TRBV7-2
CDR3 DNA: TGTGCCAGCAGCCCACCGGGGTTGGCAGGAACCTACGAGCAGTACTTC
CDR3 protein: CASSPPGLAGTYEQYF

J gene: TRBJ1-4
D gene: TRBD1
clone size: -
V gene: TRBV4-3
CDR3 DNA: TGCGCCAGCAGCATATCGGACAGGGCTAATGAAAAACTGTTTTTT
CDR3 protein: CASSISDRANEKLFF

J gene: TRBJ1-5
D gene: -
clone size: -
V gene: TRBV19
CDR3 DNA: TGTGCCAGTAGTATAGTTGGACTCAATCAGCCCCAGCATTTT
CDR3 protein: CASSIVGLNQPQHF

J gene: TRBJ2-3
D gene: TRBD2
clone size: -
V gene: TRBV19
CDR3 DNA: TGTGCCAGTAGTATAGCGGGGGGTGGCGGAGATACGCAGTATTTT
CDR3 protein: CASSIAGGGGDTQYF

J gene: TRBJ2-5
D gene: -
clone size: -
V gene: TRBV29-1
CDR3 DNA: TGCAGCGTTGCACAGGAGGAGACCCAGTACTTC
CDR3 protein: CSVAQEETQYF

J gene: TRBJ1-4
D gene: TRBD1
clone size: -
V gene: TRBV5-1
CDR3 DNA: TGCGCCAGCAGCTTGGCCGGGCAGGGGGATGAAAAACTGTTTTTT
CDR3 protein: CASSLAGQGDEKLFF

J gene: TRBJ1-4
D gene: -
clone size: -
V gene: TRBV5-6
CDR3 DNA: TGTGCCAGCAGCTTGGCCTGGTATCAAGACAGAACAACTAATGAAAAACTGTTTTTT
CDR3 protein: CASSLAWYQDRTTNEKLFF

J gene: TRBJ2-7
D gene: TRBD1
clone size: few
V gene: TRBV5-5
CDR3 DNA: TGTGCCAGCAGCTTGGCGGGACAGCCCGCAACGGGGCAGTACTTC
CDR3 protein: CASSLAGQPATGQYF

J gene: TRBJ1-4
D gene: TRBD1
clone size: -
V gene: TRBV9
CDR3 DNA: TGTGCCAGCAGCGTGACAGGGCTCGGGGAAAAACTGTTTTTT
CDR3 protein: CASSVTGLGEKLFF

J gene: TRBJ2-1
D gene: TRBD2
clone size: -
V gene: TRBV24-1
CDR3 DNA: TGTGCCACCAGTGACCCGGGACTAGCGGGAGGAAGAACCTACAATGAGCAGTTCTTC
CDR3 protein: CATSDPGLAGGRTYNEQFF

J gene: TRBJ2-7
D gene: -
clone size: -
V gene: TRBV5-4
CDR3 DNA: TGTGCCAGCAGCCCCCCTTGGGGGGGGCGTTCGGACGAGCAGTACTTC
CDR3 protein: CASSPPWGGRSDEQYF

J gene: TRBJ2-4
D gene: TRBD2
clone size: once
V gene: TRBV6-2/TRBV6-3
CDR3 DNA: TGTGCCAGCAGTCCCCCCCCGGGAGGGGGGGACAAAAACATTCAGTACTTC
CDR3 protein: CASSPPPGGGDKNIQYF

J gene: TRBJ1-5
D gene: TRBD1
clone size: -
V gene: TRBV28
CDR3 DNA: TGTGCCAGCAGTTTCCTCGCCCGACAGGGGAATCAGCCCCAGCATTTT
CDR3 protein: CASSFLARQGNQPQHF

J gene: TRBJ2-2
D gene: -
clone size: -
V gene: TRBV29-1
CDR3 DNA: TGCAGCGTTGGCAGGGTTAACACCGGGGAGCTGTTTTTT
CDR3 protein: CSVGRVNTGELFF

J gene: TRBJ2-1
D gene: TRBD2
clone size: once
V gene: TRBV10-1
CDR3 DNA: TGCGCCAGCAGAGTCCCGGGACTAGCGGCTTTTTCCTACAATGAGCAGTTCTTC
CDR3 protein: CASRVPGLAAFSYNEQFF

J gene: TRBJ2-5
D gene: TRBD2
clone size: -
V gene: TRBV2
CDR3 DNA: TGTGCCGGCGGGGGGGGGCCGTACCAAGAGACCCAGTACTTC
CDR3 protein: CAGGGGPYQETQYF

J gene: TRBJ2-2
D gene: TRBD2
clone size: -
V gene: TRBV6-1
CDR3 DNA: TGTGCCAGCAGTGAAGCGGGTAGCGGGGGAAACACCGGGGAGCTGTTTTTT
CDR3 protein: CASSEAGSGGNTGELFF

J gene: TRBJ1-2
D gene: -
clone size: -
V gene: TRBV10-3
CDR3 DNA: TGTGCCACCTCGATTCGACAGGACTATGGCTACACCTTC
CDR3 protein: CATSIRQDYGYTF

J gene: TRBJ1-3
D gene: -
clone size: -
V gene: TRBV6-5
CDR3 DNA: TGTGCCAGCGCGTTTAACACCATATATTTT
CDR3 protein: CASAFNTIYF

J gene: TRBJ1-6
D gene: TRBD1
clone size: -
V gene: TRBV7-2
CDR3 DNA: TGTGCCAGCAGCCAAGGACAGGCAAACGATTCACCCCTCCACTTT
CDR3 protein: CASSQGQANDSPLHF

J gene: TRBJ2-1
D gene: TRBD2
clone size: -
V gene: TRBV5-1
CDR3 DNA: TGCGCCAGCAGCACACAGACTAGCGGGAATGAGCAGTTCTTC
CDR3 protein: CASSTQTSGNEQFF

J gene: TRBJ2-1
D gene: -
clone size: -
V gene: TRBV11-2
CDR3 DNA: TGTGCCAGCAGCTTTGGGGACACCGGAGGGCAGTTCTTC
CDR3 protein: CASSFGDTGGQFF

J gene: TRBJ1-5
D gene: TRBD1
clone size: -
V gene: TRBV30
CDR3 DNA: TGTGCCTGGAGCGTCCGGGACAGGGGACGGCAGCCCCAGCATTTT
CDR3 protein: CAWSVRDRGRQPQHF

J gene: TRBJ2-4
D gene: -
clone size: -
V gene: TRBV1
CDR3 DNA: TGCACCAGCAGCCGTTTGGGGGGGACCAAAAACATTCAGTACTTC
CDR3 protein: CTSSRLGGTKNIQYF

J gene: TRBJ2-4
D gene: -
clone size: -
V gene: TRBV7-2
CDR3 DNA: TGTGCCAGCAGCGTCGGGGACGCGGGGAGGAACATTCAGTACTTC
CDR3 protein: CASSVGDAGRNIQYF